This TCR beta chain was observed in a study of blood T cell repertoires in COVID-19. Study information: Acute-phase and convalescent COVID-19 samples originated in the United States, Italy and Spain.

Germline CDR1 is LNHNV and CDR2 is YYDKDF (reference sequence). There are 15 residues in the CDR3. V was clipped by 5 bases and J by 1 base; unmatched bases: 4. Sequenced by immunoSEQ multiplex PCR; TCRdb stores in-frame clones only, minus some. The table has about 340,000 clones, 85% to 90% seen once. This clone was observed a single time. The sequencing input was peripheral blood. This TCR derives from a woman in her 70s with COVID-19, enrolled during active disease. The chain joins TRBV15 to TRBJ1-3; 8 nucleotides line up with TRBD1. Written as DNA, the CDR3 is TGTGCCACCAGCGCACAGGGGGAGTCTGGAAACACCATATATTTT. Translation gives CATSAQGESGNTIYF.